Listed below are T cell receptor beta chains from one sample, sequenced in a study of cytomegalovirus exposure and HLA in healthy donors. Produced via immunoSEQ multiplex PCR; TCRdb's table is partial and in-frame only. The sample yields under 200,000 clones, approximately 84% seen once. Sequencing was performed on PBMCs. The origin of the receptors is a man aged 50-60 years in good health and CMV-seronegative. CDR3s include the opening cysteine and the closing phenylalanine or tryptophan. Each record gives: J gene, D gene, V gene, clone size, CDR3 DNA, CDR3 protein. The D gene is left open where the match is weak. Clone sizes are given selectively: once, few, many, or a class where the clone is expanded.

TRBJ2-5 | . | TRBV2 | few | TGTGCCAGTATCAGGGTTGGGGAGACCCAGTACTTC | CASIRVGETQYF
TRBJ2-7 | . | TRBV5-1 | . | TGCGCCAGCAGCCCATCTCCCTACTACGAGCAGTACTTC | CASSPSPYYEQYF
TRBJ2-5 | TRBD2 | TRBV19 | . | TGTGCCAGTAGTATTGTGGCGGGGGTTAACCAAGAGACCCAGTACTTC | CASSIVAGVNQETQYF
TRBJ1-4 | . | TRBV28 | . | TGTGCCAGCAGTTCCTCCGGGTCTCTAGAGGAAAAACTGTTTTTT | CASSSSGSLEEKLFF
TRBJ1-2 | . | TRBV7-9 | . | TGTGCCAGCAGCTGGGGCAGGGCCTATGGCTACACCTTC | CASSWGRAYGYTF
TRBJ2-2 | TRBD2 | TRBV13 | . | TGTGCCAGCAGCTTAGAAGCGGGGTTAACCGGGGAGCTGTTTTTT | CASSLEAGLTGELFF
TRBJ2-7 | . | TRBV29-1 | few | TGCAGCGTTGGGGCCTCATCCTACGAGCAGTACTTC | CSVGASSYEQYF
TRBJ1-1 | . | TRBV2 | few | TGTGCCAGCAGGGACAGATCCACTGAAGCTTTCTTT | CASRDRSTEAFF
TRBJ1-2 | TRBD1 | TRBV19 | . | TGTGCCAGTACCCTGGGACAGAAAGCTAACTATGGCTACACCTTC | CASTLGQKANYGYTF
TRBJ1-1 | . | TRBV7-9 | once | TGTGCCAGCAGCTTGGGAGTATTGGACACTGAAGCTTTCTTT | CASSLGVLDTEAFF
TRBJ2-5 | . | TRBV7-9 | . | TGTGCCAGCAGCCCCGTGGCGGGTCGGGAGACCCAGTACTTC | CASSPVAGRETQYF
TRBJ1-6 | . | TRBV7-2 | . | TGTGCCAGCAGCTTAAGGAGGAATTCACCCCTCCACTTT | CASSLRRNSPLHF
TRBJ2-5 | . | TRBV5-8 | . | TGTGCCAGCAGCTTGGGACTAGGTTACCGAGAGACCCAGTACTTC | CASSLGLGYRETQYF
TRBJ1-2 | . | TRBV27 | once | TGTGCCAGCAGTTTGGTACGCGGGATCAACAGTGGCTACACCTTC | CASSLVRGINSGYTF
TRBJ2-7 | . | TRBV4-2 | . | TGTGCCAGCAGCCAAGATCGCTGGAGTACCGAGCAGTACTTC | CASSQDRWSTEQYF
TRBJ2-1 | TRBD2 | TRBV5-1 | few | TGCGCCACCTCCGGGACTAGCGGGGGTAGGCCTGGCGGGGAGCAGTTCTTC | CATSGTSGGRPGGEQFF
TRBJ2-5 | TRBD2 | TRBV29-1 | . | TGCAGCGTTGGTGACGCGGGGGGCCCGACCCAAGAGACCCAGTACTTC | CSVGDAGGPTQETQYF
TRBJ2-2 | . | TRBV6-6 | . | TGTGCCAGCAAGACAGGCAGGGACACCGGGGAGCTGTTTTTT | CASKTGRDTGELFF
TRBJ2-1 | . | TRBV2 | . | TGTGCCAGCAAGGAAGGGTCGTGGACAAGCTCCTACAATGAGCAGTTCTTC | CASKEGSWTSSYNEQFF
TRBJ2-1 | TRBD2 | TRBV27 | . | TGTGCCAGCAGTTTATCTGGCGGGGGGGCTTTTAATGAGCAGTTCTTC | CASSLSGGGAFNEQFF
TRBJ1-2 | . | TRBV7-9 | . | TGTGCCAGCAGCTTAACAGGTTCCTATGGCTACACCTTC | CASSLTGSYGYTF
TRBJ2-5 | . | TRBV7-9 | . | TGTTCCAGCAGCCCACTCACGGTGGAGACCCAGTACTTC | CSSSPLTVETQYF
TRBJ1-2 | TRBD1 | TRBV5-1 | once | TGCGCCAGCAGCTTGGCTGGGACAGGCGCGCCGGGTGGCTACACCTTC | CASSLAGTGAPGGYTF
TRBJ2-6 | TRBD2 | TRBV7-6 | . | TGTGCCAGCAGCCCACCAATCCGGGGGGTCGGGGCCAACGTCCTGACTTTC | CASSPPIRGVGANVLTF
TRBJ2-3 | TRBD2 | TRBV7-9 | . | TGTGCCAGCAGCTTAAGACTAGCGGGGGGAGATACGCAGTATTTT | CASSLRLAGGDTQYF
TRBJ1-1 | . | TRBV5-8 | . | TGTGCCAGCAGCTTCGGGGGAAACACTGAAGCTTTCTTT | CASSFGGNTEAFF
TRBJ1-5 | . | TRBV19 | . | TGTGCCAGTAACCCTAGACAGGACTCAATTGGGGGCAATCAGCCCCAGCATTTT | CASNPRQDSIGGNQPQHF
TRBJ2-7 | TRBD1 | TRBV13 | . | TGTGCCAGCAACCTTGACAGGGGGCCCCACGAGCAGTACTTC | CASNLDRGPHEQYF
TRBJ2-2 | . | TRBV6-4 | . | TGTGCCAGCAGTGTCGGCGGGGCCGGGGAGCTGTTTTTT | CASSVGGAGELFF
TRBJ2-2 | . | TRBV5-1 | . | TGCGCCAGCAGATCGGTTTCGAACACCGGGGAGCTGTTTTTT | CASRSVSNTGELFF
TRBJ1-1 | . | TRBV7-9 | . | TGTGCCAGCAGAGAGGGGGACACTGAAGCTTTCTTT | CASREGDTEAFF
TRBJ1-3 | TRBD1 | TRBV9 | . | TGTGCCAGCAGCGTAGCCAGGACAGGCTATACCTCTGGAAACACCATATATTTT | CASSVARTGYTSGNTIYF
TRBJ2-5 | TRBD2 | TRBV5-6 | . | TGTGCCAGCAGCTTGGGGACTAGCGGGGTCGAGACCCAGTACTTC | CASSLGTSGVETQYF
TRBJ2-1 | TRBD1 | TRBV13 | . | TGTGCCAGCAGCTTTCCAAAGGGACAGGGGTTTGACAATGAGCAGTTCTTC | CASSFPKGQGFDNEQFF
TRBJ2-7 | . | TRBV5-6 | . | TGTGCCGGCAGCTTCCCAGGGATTTCAGCCGAGCAGTACTTC | CAGSFPGISAEQYF
TRBJ2-7 | . | TRBV7-6 | . | TGTGCCAGCAGCTTAGGATCCACCACCCCTAAAGAGCAGTACTTC | CASSLGSTTPKEQYF
TRBJ1-2 | . | TRBV7-9 | . | TGTGCCAGCAGCCCGGGACATAACTATGGCTACACCTTC | CASSPGHNYGYTF
TRBJ2-7 | . | TRBV6-5 | few | TGTGCCAGCAGTCCAGACTGGACCTACGAGCAGTACTTC | CASSPDWTYEQYF
TRBJ2-7 | . | TRBV27 | . | TGTGCCAGCAGTTTATATCGGTTAGGGGGTTCCTACGAGCAGTACTTC | CASSLYRLGGSYEQYF
TRBJ1-6 | . | TRBV27 | . | TGTGCCAGCAAGAGGACTACTTTTTATAATTCACCCCTCCACTTT | CASKRTTFYNSPLHF